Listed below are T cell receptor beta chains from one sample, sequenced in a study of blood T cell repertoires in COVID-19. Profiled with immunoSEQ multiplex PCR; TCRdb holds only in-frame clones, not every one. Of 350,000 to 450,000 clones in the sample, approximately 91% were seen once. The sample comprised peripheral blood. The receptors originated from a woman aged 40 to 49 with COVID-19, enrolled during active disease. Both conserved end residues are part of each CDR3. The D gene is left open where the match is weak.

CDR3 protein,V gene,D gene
CASSEWPRTEAFF,TRBV6-4,NA
CASSPSGDKPQHF,TRBV18,NA
CASSNPRGTNEKLFF,TRBV7-9,NA
CASRLDRFTSSEQYF,TRBV6-5,TRBD1
CSVLPTRGGETQYF,TRBV29-1,NA
CAISGGQNYGYTF,TRBV10-3,NA
CASSPPGHQTYEQYF,TRBV18,NA
CASAVRGGPNQPQHF,TRBV19,NA
CASSWSGDSNQPQHF,TRBV6-5,NA
CASSVGGQPKETQYF,TRBV9,TRBD1
CASSVLGHNTEAFF,TRBV9,NA
CASSVAQTSGSYEQYF,TRBV9,TRBD2
CASSRANYGYTF,TRBV9,NA
CAWSIDGMSNQPQHF,TRBV30,NA
CASSQDRDRISSTEAFF,TRBV4-1,TRBD1
CASSPAGPSYEQYF,TRBV5-1,TRBD2
CASRGGENTEAFF,TRBV5-1,NA
CASSSQGASGYTF,TRBV7-9,TRBD1
CASSPQSGNYGYTF,TRBV5-1,NA
CASSSAGTGSSPLHF,TRBV6-5,TRBD1
CASSADSLSGYTF,TRBV9,NA
CASSLVGQGARNSPLHF,TRBV7-3,TRBD1
CASSPGDRSYEQYF,TRBV5-1,NA
CASSYEESGNTIYF,TRBV6-2/TRBV6-3,NA
CAISEFQTHNEQFF,TRBV10-3,NA
CSASRQGVGQPQHF,TRBV20-1,TRBD1
CASSEEKGGETQYF,TRBV2,NA